The T cell receptor (beta chain) described here comes from a study of blood T cell repertoires in COVID-19. The assay was immunoSEQ multiplex PCR, and TCRdb's table has in-frame clones only and misses some. The sample has 150,000 to 250,000 clones; 70% to 80% are singletons. The source material was peripheral blood. The origin of this receptor is a woman between 35 and 50 years old with COVID-19, enrolled during active disease.

This CDR3 is CAIERGGVGKVDTQYF. For the CDR3, the DNA is TGTGCCATCGAGAGAGGCGGGGTGGGTAAGGTCGATACGCAGTATTTT. This chain uses TRBV10-3 with TRBJ2-3; a weak D match, TRBD2 (6 bases). The V gene lost 8 bases and the J gene lost 6 bases, with 24 bases spanning the gap. CDR3 size: 16 residues. Germline V lookup: CDR1 ENHRY, CDR2 SYGVKD.